This TCR beta chain was recovered during a study of tumor and adjacent non-tumor tissue in lung cancer. At the level of the study: Around 4.4 million productive TCRbeta reads were obtained per sample on average.

The library came from three nested PCR rounds adapted from ARM-PCR protocols. TCRdb re-analysed the multiplex PCR reads in MiXCR, keeping a single row per CDR3 protein. The sample lists about 200,000 distinct CDR3 sequences, less than 80% occurring once. Notes on this clonotype: Likely a read error: the CDR3 ends without its conserved phenylalanine or tryptophan.

RNA was extracted from bulk tissue without any cell sorting. The CDR3 loop spans 15 amino acids. CDR1 and CDR2 (germline): MNHNS, SASEGT. The V gene end was trimmed by 6 bases and the J gene end by 2 bases; junction bases not matched to a gene: 8. This TCR was sampled from a man aged 55-75 years with non-small cell lung cancer. Input material: lung tumor tissue. V is TRBV6-1 and J is TRBJ2-7; TRBD1 aligns across 9 bases. This chain's CDR3 is CASRRDRVDTYEQYL. The CDR3 DNA follows: TGTGCCAGCAGAAGGGACAGGGTGGATACCTACGAGCAGTACTTA.